The TCR beta chain described here comes from a study of identifying expanded T cells in peripheral blood. Clones were sequenced by immunoSEQ multiplex PCR, and TCRdb holds only the in-frame ones, with some missing. The data contain about 78,000 clones, 84% of them singletons. Broader study findings: Differentially abundant clones: about 1.1 between replicates, 16.4 at about 13 days, 19 to 20 at four. Roughly 2-week clone count variance significantly increased as total template count grew.

Healthy donors had no documented immune events, such as infections, while sampled. Germline V gene sequence: CDR1 MDHEN, CDR2 SYDVKM. CDR3 length: 13 amino acids. Trimming took 6 bases from V and 3 from J, leaving 11 bases between them. Comments on this clone: Antigen: not known.

The V gene is TRBV28, the J gene TRBJ1-1; D is unclear. Specimen: blood. The TCR comes from a person between 18 and 75 years old in good health. Written as DNA, the CDR3 is TGTGCCAGCAGCGGCATCGGGGACACTGAAGCTTTCTTT. Its translation: CASSGIGDTEAFF. Supplemented by reference TRBV28 and TRBJ1-1, the full variable domain reads DVKVTQSSRYLVKRTGEKVFLECVQDMDHENMFWYRQDPGLGLRLIYFSYDVKMKEKGDIPEGYSVSREKKERFSLILESASTNQTSMYLCASSGIGDTEAFFGQGTRLTVV.